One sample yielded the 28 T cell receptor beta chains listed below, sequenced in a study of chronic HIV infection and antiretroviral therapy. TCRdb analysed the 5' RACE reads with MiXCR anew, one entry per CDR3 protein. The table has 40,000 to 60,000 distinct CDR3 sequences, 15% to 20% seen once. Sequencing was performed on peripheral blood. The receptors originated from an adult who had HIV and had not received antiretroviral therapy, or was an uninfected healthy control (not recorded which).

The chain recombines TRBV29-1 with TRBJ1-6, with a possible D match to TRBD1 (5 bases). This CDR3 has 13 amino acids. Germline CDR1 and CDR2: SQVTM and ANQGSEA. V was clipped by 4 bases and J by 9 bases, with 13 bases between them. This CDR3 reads CSVAGDGGSPLHF. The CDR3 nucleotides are TGCAGCGTTGCTGGGGACGGTGGTTCACCCCTCCACTTT.

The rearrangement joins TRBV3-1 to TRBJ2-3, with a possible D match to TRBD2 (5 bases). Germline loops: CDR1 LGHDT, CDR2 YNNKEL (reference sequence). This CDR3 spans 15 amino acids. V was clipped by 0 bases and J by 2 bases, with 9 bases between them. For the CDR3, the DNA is TGTGCCAGCAGCCAAGACTCGGGGTCCACAGATACGCAGTATTTT. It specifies CASSQDSGSTDTQYF.

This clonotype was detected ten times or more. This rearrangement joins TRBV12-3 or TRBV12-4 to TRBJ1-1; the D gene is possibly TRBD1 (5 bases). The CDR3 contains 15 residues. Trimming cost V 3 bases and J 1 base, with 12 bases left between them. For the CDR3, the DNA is TGTGCCAGCAGTTTTCCGGGACGGCGGAACACTGAAGCTTTCTTT. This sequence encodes CASSFPGRRNTEAFF.

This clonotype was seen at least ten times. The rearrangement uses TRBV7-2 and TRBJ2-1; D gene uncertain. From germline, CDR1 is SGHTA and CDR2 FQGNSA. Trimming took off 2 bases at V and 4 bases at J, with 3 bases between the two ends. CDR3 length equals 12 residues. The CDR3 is CASSLTYNEQFF. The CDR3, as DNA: TGTGCCAGCAGCTTAACGTACAATGAGCAGTTCTTC.

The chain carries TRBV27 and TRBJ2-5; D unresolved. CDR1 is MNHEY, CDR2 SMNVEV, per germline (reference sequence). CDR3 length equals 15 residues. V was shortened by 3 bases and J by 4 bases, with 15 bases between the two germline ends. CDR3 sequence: CASSFEVGRRETQYF. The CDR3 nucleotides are TGTGCCAGCAGTTTCGAGGTAGGACGAAGAGAGACCCAGTACTTC.

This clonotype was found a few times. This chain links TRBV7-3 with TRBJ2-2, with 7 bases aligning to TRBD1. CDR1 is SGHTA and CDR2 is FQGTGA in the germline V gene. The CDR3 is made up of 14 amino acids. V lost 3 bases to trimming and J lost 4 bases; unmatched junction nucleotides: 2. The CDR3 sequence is CASSFYRGTGELFF. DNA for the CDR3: TGTGCCAGCAGCTTCTACAGGGGCACCGGGGAGCTGTTTTTT.

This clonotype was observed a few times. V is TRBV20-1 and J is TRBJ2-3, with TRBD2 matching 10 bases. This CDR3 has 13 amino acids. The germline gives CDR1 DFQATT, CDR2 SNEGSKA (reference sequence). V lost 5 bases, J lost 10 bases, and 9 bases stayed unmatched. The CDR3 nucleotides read TGCAGTGCTCTGAAGCGGGAGGGTCTTGCGCAGTATTTT. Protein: CSALKREGLAQYF.

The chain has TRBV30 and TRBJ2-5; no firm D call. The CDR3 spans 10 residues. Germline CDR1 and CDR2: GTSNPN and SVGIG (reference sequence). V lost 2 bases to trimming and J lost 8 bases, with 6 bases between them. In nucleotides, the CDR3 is TGTGCCTGGAGTTCCAAAACCCAGTACTTC. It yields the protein CAWSSKTQYF.

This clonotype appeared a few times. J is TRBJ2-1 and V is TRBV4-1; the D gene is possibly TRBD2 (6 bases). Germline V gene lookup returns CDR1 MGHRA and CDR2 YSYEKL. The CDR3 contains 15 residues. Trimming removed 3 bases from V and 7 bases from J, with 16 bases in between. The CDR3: CASSQPQRAVNEQFF. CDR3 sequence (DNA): TGCGCCAGCAGCCAGCCCCAGCGGGCGGTTAATGAGCAGTTCTTC.

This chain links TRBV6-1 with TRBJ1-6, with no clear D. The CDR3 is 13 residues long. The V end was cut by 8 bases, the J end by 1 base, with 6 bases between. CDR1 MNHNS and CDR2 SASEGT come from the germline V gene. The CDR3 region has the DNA TGTGCCAGCTCGGGATCCTATAATTCACCCCTCCACTTT. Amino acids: CASSGSYNSPLHF.

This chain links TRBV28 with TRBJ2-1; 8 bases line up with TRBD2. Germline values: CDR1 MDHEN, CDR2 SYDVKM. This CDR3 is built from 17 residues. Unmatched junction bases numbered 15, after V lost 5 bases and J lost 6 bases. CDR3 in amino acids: CASSPYLAGKALNEQFF. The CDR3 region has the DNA TGTGCCAGCAGTCCTTACTTAGCGGGAAAGGCCCTCAATGAGCAGTTCTTC.

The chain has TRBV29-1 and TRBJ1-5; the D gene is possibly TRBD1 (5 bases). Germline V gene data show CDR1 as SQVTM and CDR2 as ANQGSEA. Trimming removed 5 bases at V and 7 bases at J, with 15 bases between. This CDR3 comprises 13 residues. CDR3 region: CSVSLGVDQPQHF. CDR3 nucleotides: TGCAGCGTTTCCCTAGGGGTGGACCAGCCCCAGCATTTT.

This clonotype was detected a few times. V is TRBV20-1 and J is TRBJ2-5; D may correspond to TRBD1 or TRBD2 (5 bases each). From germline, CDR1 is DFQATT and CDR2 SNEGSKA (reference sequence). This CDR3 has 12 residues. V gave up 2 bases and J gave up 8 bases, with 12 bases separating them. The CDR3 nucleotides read TGCAGTGCTAGACTGGGACCGGGTACCCAGTACTTC. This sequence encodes CSARLGPGTQYF.

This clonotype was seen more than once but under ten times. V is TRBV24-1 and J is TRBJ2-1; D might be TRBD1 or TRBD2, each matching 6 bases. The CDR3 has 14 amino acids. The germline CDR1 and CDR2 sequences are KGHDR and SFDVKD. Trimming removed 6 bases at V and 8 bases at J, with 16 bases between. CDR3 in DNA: TGTGCCACCAGTCCGGGGGCCACCCTCCATGAGCAGTTCTTC. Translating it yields CATSPGATLHEQFF.

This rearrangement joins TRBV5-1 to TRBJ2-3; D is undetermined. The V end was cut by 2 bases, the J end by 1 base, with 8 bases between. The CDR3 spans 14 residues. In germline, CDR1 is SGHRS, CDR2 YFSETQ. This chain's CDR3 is CASSFTKGTDTQYF. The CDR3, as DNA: TGCGCCAGCAGCTTTACCAAAGGCACAGATACGCAGTATTTT.

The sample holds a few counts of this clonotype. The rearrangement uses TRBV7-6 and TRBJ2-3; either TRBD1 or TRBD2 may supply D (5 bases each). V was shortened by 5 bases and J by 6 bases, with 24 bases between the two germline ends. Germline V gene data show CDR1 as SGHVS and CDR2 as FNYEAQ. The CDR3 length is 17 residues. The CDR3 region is CASSTPRQGDLWDTQYF. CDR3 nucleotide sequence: TGTGCCAGCAGCACCCCCCGCCAAGGGGACCTCTGGGATACGCAGTATTTT.

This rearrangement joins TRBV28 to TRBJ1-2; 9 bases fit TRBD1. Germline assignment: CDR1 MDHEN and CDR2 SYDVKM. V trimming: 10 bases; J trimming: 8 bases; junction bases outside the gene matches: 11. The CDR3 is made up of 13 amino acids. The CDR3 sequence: CATILGQGNGYTF. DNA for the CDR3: TGTGCCACCATACTCGGACAGGGGAACGGCTACACCTTC.

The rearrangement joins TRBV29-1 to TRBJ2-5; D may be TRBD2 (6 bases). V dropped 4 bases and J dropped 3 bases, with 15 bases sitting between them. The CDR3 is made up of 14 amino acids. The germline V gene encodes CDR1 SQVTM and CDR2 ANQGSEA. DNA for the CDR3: TGCAGCGTTGGGATCTGGGGCGGGAAAGAGACCCAGTACTTC. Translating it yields CSVGIWGGKETQYF.

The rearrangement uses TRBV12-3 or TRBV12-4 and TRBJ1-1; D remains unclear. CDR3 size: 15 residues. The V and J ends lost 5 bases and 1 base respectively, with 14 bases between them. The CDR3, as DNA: TGTGCCAGCAGTCCCCAACGGACGGAGAACACTGAAGCTTTCTTT. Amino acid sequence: CASSPQRTENTEAFF.

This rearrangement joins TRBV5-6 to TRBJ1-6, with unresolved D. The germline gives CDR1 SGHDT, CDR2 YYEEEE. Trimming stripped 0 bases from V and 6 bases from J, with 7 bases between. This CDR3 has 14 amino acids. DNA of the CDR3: TGTGCCAGCAGCTTGGCAGAGACTAATTCACCCCTCCACTTT. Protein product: CASSLAETNSPLHF.

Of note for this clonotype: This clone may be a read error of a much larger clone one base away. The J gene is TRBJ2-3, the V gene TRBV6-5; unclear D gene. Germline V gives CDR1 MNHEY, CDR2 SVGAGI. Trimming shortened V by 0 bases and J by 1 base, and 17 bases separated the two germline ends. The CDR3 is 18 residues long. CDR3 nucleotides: TGTGCCAGCAGTTACTCAGGTATCGGCGTTCGTGGCACAGATACGCAGTATTTT. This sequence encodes CASSYSGIGVRGTDTQYF.

CDR3 residues: CASSHPTADSGNTIYF. The CDR3, as DNA: TGTGCCAGCAGCCACCCGACGGCGGACTCTGGAAACACCATATATTTT. The chain is built from TRBV3-1 and TRBJ1-3; D not resolved. The germline V gene encodes CDR1 LGHDT and CDR2 YNNKEL (reference sequence). This CDR3 spans 16 amino acids. The V and J ends lost 3 bases and 0 bases respectively, with 12 bases between them.

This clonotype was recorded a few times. The CDR3 sequence: CASSRSSGTSNEQFF. CDR3 in DNA: TGTGCCAGCAGCCGGAGTTCCGGGACTAGCAATGAGCAGTTCTTC. The rearrangement uses TRBV4-2 and TRBJ2-1; 8 nucleotides line up with TRBD2. Trimming removed 4 bases from V and 6 bases from J; junction bases left unmatched: 8. CDR3 size: 15 residues. The germline V gene encodes CDR1 LGHNA and CDR2 YNFKEQ.

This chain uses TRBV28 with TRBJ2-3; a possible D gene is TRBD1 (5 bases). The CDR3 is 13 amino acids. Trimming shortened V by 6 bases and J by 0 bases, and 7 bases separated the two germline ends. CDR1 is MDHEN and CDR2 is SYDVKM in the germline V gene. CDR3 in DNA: TGTGCCAGCAGCCAGGGTAGCACAGATACGCAGTATTTT. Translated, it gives CASSQGSTDTQYF.

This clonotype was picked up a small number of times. CDR3 region: CSVEGQNTGELFF. The CDR3 DNA reads TGCAGCGTTGAGGGACAGAACACCGGGGAGCTGTTTTTT. This chain links TRBV29-1 with TRBJ2-2; possibly TRBD1 for D (6 bases). V lost 3 bases to trimming and J lost 1 base, with 6 bases between them. Germline CDR1 reads SQVTM; CDR2 reads ANQGSEA. The CDR3 consists of 13 residues.

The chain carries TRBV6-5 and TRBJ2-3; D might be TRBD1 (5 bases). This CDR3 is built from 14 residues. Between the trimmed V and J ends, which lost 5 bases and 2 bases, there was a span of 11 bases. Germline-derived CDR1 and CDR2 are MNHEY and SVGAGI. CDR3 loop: CASSDSFTTDTQYF. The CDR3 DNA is TGTGCCAGCAGTGACAGCTTTACCACAGATACGCAGTATTTT.

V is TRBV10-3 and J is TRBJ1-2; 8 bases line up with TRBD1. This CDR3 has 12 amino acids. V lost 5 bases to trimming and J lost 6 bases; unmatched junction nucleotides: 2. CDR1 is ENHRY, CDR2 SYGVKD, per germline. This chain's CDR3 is CAISWTGNGYTF. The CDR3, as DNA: TGTGCCATCAGTTGGACAGGGAATGGCTACACCTTC.

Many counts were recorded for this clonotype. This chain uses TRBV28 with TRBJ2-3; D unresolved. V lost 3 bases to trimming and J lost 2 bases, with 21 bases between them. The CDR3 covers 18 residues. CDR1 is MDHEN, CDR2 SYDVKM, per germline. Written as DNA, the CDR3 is TGTGCCAGCAGTTTCTGGAGCCTTGAAAGGGTAGTCACAGATACGCAGTATTTT. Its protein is CASSFWSLERVVTDTQYF.